This TCR beta chain stems from a study of T cell responses to AZD1222 COVID-19 vaccine. Findings of the study overall: Only a handful of AZD1222 recipients, several in all, had baseline seropositivity.

This CDR3 spans 15 amino acids. Germline V gives CDR1 PRHDT, CDR2 FYEKMQ (reference sequence). With 6 bases clipped from V and 8 bases from J, the junction kept 8 bases outside the gene matches. The data were produced by immunoSEQ multiplex PCR, yet TCRdb's version contains in-frame clones alone and is incomplete. Counted here are about 120,000 clones, about nine tenths occurring once; the ten biggest clones make up 4% to 4.5%. On this clone: Its antigen remains unknown.

The chain has TRBV13 and TRBJ2-1; 12 nucleotides align to TRBD2. This clonotype was obtained from an adult who received the MenACWY meningococcal vaccine as a control. Specimen: peripheral blood, collected 28 days after the second dose of the MenACWY control vaccine. CDR3 loop: CASSSRLAGEHEQFF. In nucleotides, the CDR3 is TGTGCCAGCAGTTCCAGACTAGCGGGAGAGCATGAGCAGTTCTTC. Together with reference TRBV13 and TRBJ2-1, the CDR3 gives the full variable domain: AAGVIQSPRHLIKEKRETATLKCYPIPRHDTVYWYQQGPGQDPQFLISFYEKMQSDKGSIPDRFSAQQFSDYHSELNMSSLELGDSALYFCASSSRLAGEHEQFFGPGTRLTVL.